This T cell receptor beta chain was captured by sequencing in a study of cytomegalovirus exposure and HLA in healthy donors. Study-wide results and caveats: A missense DCLRE1C variant was associated with V- and J-gene trimming of TCR beta chains in a later analysis, and an independent cohort replicated the association. An analysis done earlier found most TCR beta V segments productive about 87% or about 30% of the time.

The PCR was carried out with 60 Vbeta primers and 13 Jbeta primers. As processed by the authors: Approximately 12 million of 80 million or so unique TCR beta chains were shared, per a later count. The method was immunoSEQ multiplex PCR; TCRdb's version includes in-frame clones alone and lacks a portion of them. V and J calls and clone size are those listed in that table; D and trimming were worked out from the DNA. In the table there are 170,000 or so clones, roughly 90% of which are singletons. Nominal health characterized the donors when sampled, though unrecorded immune exposures were likely. As to this clone: Its antigen is as yet unknown.

Germline V gene sequence: CDR1 LNHDA, CDR2 SQIVND (reference sequence). The CDR3 is made up of 16 amino acids. V was clipped by 3 bases and J by 6 bases, with 18 bases between them. The genes are TRBV19 and TRBJ2-1, with D perhaps matching TRBD2 (7 bases). Sequencing was carried out using PBMCs. The clonotype comes from a woman aged 18-29 years in good health and CMV-seronegative. CDR3 loop: CASSISPGEGLNEQFF. In DNA form, the CDR3 reads TGTGCCAGTAGTATCTCACCAGGGGAGGGCCTCAATGAGCAGTTCTTC.